Each of the 19 T cell receptor beta chains below was sequenced from the same sample in a study of control samples from healthy donors and cancer patients. Repertoires were generated with immunoSEQ multiplex PCR, while TCRdb's copy carries only in-frame clones and drops some. The sample lists 85,000 to 120,000 clones; about 90% were seen once. Sequenced sample: blood. These receptor sequences come from a woman aged 18-30 years in good health.

This sequence joins TRBV10-3 and TRBJ1-1; 7 nucleotides line up with TRBD1. Trimming at V came to 11 bases and at J to 3 bases, leaving 12 bases not matched to a gene. Germline assignment: CDR1 ENHRY and CDR2 SYGVKD. The CDR3 is made up of 14 amino acids. CDR3 sequence reads: CAGKRQGADTEAFF. In DNA form, the CDR3 reads TGTGCCGGCAAGAGACAGGGAGCCGACACTGAAGCTTTCTTT.

The genes are TRBV10-3 and TRBJ2-3, with 11 bases lining up with TRBD2. The CDR3 loop spans 17 amino acids. Germline V gene sequence: CDR1 ENHRY, CDR2 SYGVKD. The ends lost 0 bases at V and 5 bases at J; junction bases unmatched: 7. DNA of the CDR3: TGTGCCATCAGTGAGTCGGGGACTAGCGGTATTCGAGATACGCAGTATTTT. Its protein product is CAISESGTSGIRDTQYF.

The chain has TRBV12-3 or TRBV12-4 and TRBJ1-1, with D possibly matching TRBD1 (5 bases). The length of the CDR3 is 13 residues. Trimming removed 6 bases at V and 2 bases at J, with 10 bases between. This CDR3 is CASRADSNTEAFF. CDR3 bases: TGTGCCAGCAGAGCCGACAGTAACACTGAAGCTTTCTTT.

Worth noting for this clone: One junction end disagrees with the germline gene, perhaps due to a read error. V and J are TRBV3-1 (or the pseudogene TRBV3-2) and TRBJ2-7; 7 bases fit TRBD2. The germline V gene encodes CDR1 LGHDT and CDR2 YNNKEL (reference sequence). The CDR3 is 11 amino acids. The CDR3 nucleotides read TGTGCCAGCAGCCAAGACGGACTAGGGCACTTC. Its protein is CASSQDGLGHF.

V usage is TRBV19 and J usage is TRBJ2-1; D assignment may be TRBD1 or TRBD2 (6 bases each). Trimming took 2 bases from V and 7 from J, leaving 9 bases between them. Germline V gene sequence: CDR1 LNHDA, CDR2 SQIVND (reference sequence). This CDR3 has 13 residues. The CDR3 protein is CASSIRGANEQFF. For the CDR3, the DNA is TGTGCCAGTAGTATAAGGGGGGCGAATGAGCAGTTCTTC.

The V and J genes are TRBV27 and TRBJ2-5, with D possibly TRBD1 on 5 matching bases. Germline V lookup: CDR1 MNHEY, CDR2 SMNVEV (reference sequence). V lost 5 bases and J lost 11, with 12 bases in between. The CDR3 runs 11 residues. The CDR3: CASSPGAGQYF. In nucleotides, the CDR3 is TGTGCCAGCAGTCCAGGAGCAGGGCAGTACTTC.

The gene calls are TRBV6-5 and TRBJ1-5, with D perhaps matching TRBD1 (6 bases). Germline assignment: CDR1 MNHEY and CDR2 SVGAGI. The CDR3 has 15 residues. The V end lost 6 bases, the J end lost 2 bases, and 14 bases lay between the germline ends. The CDR3 is CASRRGGEGNQPQHF. DNA of the CDR3: TGTGCCAGCAGGCGGGGGGGCGAGGGCAATCAGCCCCAGCATTTT.

The chain's CDR3 is CASSLLAGRGVSNEKLFF. For the CDR3, the DNA is TGTGCCAGCAGCCTCTTAGCGGGAAGGGGGGTGTCTAATGAAAAACTGTTTTTT. The chain carries TRBV11-2 and TRBJ1-4, with a possible D match to TRBD1 (6 bases). The CDR3 totals 18 residues. V was clipped by 5 bases and J by 3 bases, with 22 bases between them. Germline V lookup: CDR1 SGHAT, CDR2 FQNNGV. Using reference TRBV11-2 and TRBJ1-4 for the parts outside the CDR3, the full variable domain is EAGVAQSPRYKIIEKRQSVAFWCNPISGHATLYWYQQILGQGPKLLIQFQNNGVVDDSQLPKDRFSAERLKGVDSTLKIQPAKLEDSAVYLCASSLLAGRGVSNEKLFFGSGTQLSVL.

V usage is TRBV4-2 and J usage is TRBJ2-3; weak D call: TRBD2 (6 bases). The germline V gene has CDR1 LGHNA and CDR2 YNFKEQ. The CDR3 has 16 amino acids. The V gene lost 3 bases and the J gene lost 0 bases, with 13 bases spanning the gap. In nucleotides, the CDR3 is TGTGCCAGCAGCCACGGGACGGGGGATAGCACAGATACGCAGTATTTT. This codes for CASSHGTGDSTDTQYF.

The V gene is TRBV7-8, the J gene TRBJ1-1; perhaps TRBD1 as D (5 bases). This CDR3 contains 14 residues. The germline CDR1 and CDR2 sequences are SGHVS and FQNEAQ. Deletions cut 4 bases from V and 0 bases from J, with 9 bases between. This CDR3 reads CASSSGQLNTEAFF. The CDR3 DNA reads TGTGCCAGCAGCTCCGGACAACTGAACACTGAAGCTTTCTTT.

This clone was seen a handful of times. V gene TRBV29-1 combines with J gene TRBJ1-3; no clear D. CDR3 length: 13 amino acids. Germline V gene data show CDR1 as SQVTM and CDR2 as ANQGSEA. Trimming stripped 6 bases from V and 2 bases from J, with 11 bases between. The CDR3 nucleotides are TGCAGCGTGGACCGGAGGGCTGGAAACACCATATATTTT. Translating gives CSVDRRAGNTIYF.

The J gene is TRBJ2-6, the V gene TRBV18; tentatively, D is TRBD1 (6 bases). The CDR3 consists of 16 residues. The V and J ends lost 3 bases and 2 bases respectively, with 11 bases between them. Looked up from germline, CDR1 is KGHSH and CDR2 is LQKENI. The CDR3 protein is CASSPVNRAGANVLTF. CDR3 coding DNA: TGTGCCAGCTCACCGGTAAACAGGGCTGGGGCCAACGTCCTGACTTTC.

This chain links TRBV2 with TRBJ2-3; TRBD2 agrees at 8 bases. This CDR3 has 18 amino acids. The junction had 14 bases not matched to a gene; V was cut back by 6 bases and J by 0 bases. Looked up from germline, CDR1 is SNHLY and CDR2 is FYNNEI. Here the CDR3 reads CASSNWRLAGPSTDTQYF. CDR3 in DNA: TGTGCCAGCAGCAACTGGAGATTAGCGGGGCCTAGCACAGATACGCAGTATTTT.

The chain recombines TRBV11-3 with TRBJ2-2; 9 positions agree with TRBD2. V shed 4 bases, J shed 6 bases, and the junction held 18 bases outside the gene matches. Germline V gives CDR1 SGHNT, CDR2 YENEEA. This CDR3 comprises 19 residues. DNA of the CDR3: TGTGCCAGCAGCTCCAGAAAGGGCGGTTTGCGGGGGGGCCCCGGGGAGCTGTTTTTT. Protein: CASSSRKGGLRGGPGELFF.

Points on this clone: A read error may account for a junction end that differs from germline. V is TRBV27 and J is TRBJ2-7; TRBD2 aligns across 11 bases. This CDR3 has 13 residues. In germline, CDR1 is MNHEY, CDR2 SMNVEV (reference sequence). CDR3 nucleotides: TGTGCCAGCAGTTTACTAGCGGGGGGTACCTTGCACTTC. It encodes CASSLLAGGTLHF.

The chain joins TRBV7-7 to TRBJ2-1; a possible D gene is TRBD1 (6 bases). The germline gives CDR1 SSHAT, CDR2 FNYEAQ (reference sequence). The CDR3 sequence is 15 residues long. The V end was cut by 5 bases, the J end by 3 bases, with 14 bases between. CDR3 DNA sequence: TGTGCCAGCAGCCCACGACAGGCCGACTACAATGAGCAGTTCTTC. Encoded protein: CASSPRQADYNEQFF.

This chain connects TRBV6-1 to TRBJ1-1; 9 bases line up with TRBD1. This CDR3 has 15 amino acids. The germline CDR1 and CDR2 sequences are MNHNS and SASEGT. The ends lost 2 bases at V and 5 bases at J; junction bases unmatched: 6. The CDR3 DNA reads TGTGCCAGCAGTGAAACGGGACAGGGTGTTACTGAAGCTTTCTTT. It codes for CASSETGQGVTEAFF.

The chain carries TRBV6-6 and TRBJ1-6, with TRBD1 as a possible D gene (5 bases). The germline CDR1 and CDR2 sequences are MNHNY and SVGAGI (reference sequence). Between the trimmed V and J ends, which lost 5 bases and 8 bases, there was a span of 13 bases. This CDR3 has 14 residues. CDR3 nucleotide sequence: TGTGCCAGCAGTGGCCCCAGGGTTTATTCACCCCTCCACTTT. Residues: CASSGPRVYSPLHF.

The chain recombines TRBV19 with TRBJ2-3; D may be TRBD1 (5 bases). CDR3 size: 14 residues. CDR1 and CDR2 (germline): LNHDA, SQIVND (reference sequence). Trimming pared 7 bases from V and 2 bases from J, leaving 13 bases between. CDR3 sequence (DNA): TGTGCCAGTAACTCAGGGCTTCTCACAGATACGCAGTATTTT. This encodes CASNSGLLTDTQYF.